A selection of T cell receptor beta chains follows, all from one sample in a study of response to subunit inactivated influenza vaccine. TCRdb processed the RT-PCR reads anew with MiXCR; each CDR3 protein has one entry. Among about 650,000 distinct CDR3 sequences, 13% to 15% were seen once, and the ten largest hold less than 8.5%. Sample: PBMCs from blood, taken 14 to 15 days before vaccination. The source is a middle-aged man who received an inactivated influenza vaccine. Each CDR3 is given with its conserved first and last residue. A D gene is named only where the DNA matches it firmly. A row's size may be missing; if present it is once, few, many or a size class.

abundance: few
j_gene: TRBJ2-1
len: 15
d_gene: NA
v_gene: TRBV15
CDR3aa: CATSREGGSYNEQFF
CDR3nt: TGTGCCACCAGCAGAGAGGGGGGTTCGTACAATGAGCAGTTCTTC

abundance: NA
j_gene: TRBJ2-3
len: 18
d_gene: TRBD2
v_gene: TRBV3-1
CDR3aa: CASSSGTSGGEPTDTQYF
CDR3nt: TGTGCCAGCAGCTCAGGGACTAGCGGGGGGGAACCCACAGATACGCAGTATTTT

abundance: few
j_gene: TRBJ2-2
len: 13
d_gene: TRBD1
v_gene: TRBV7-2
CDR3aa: CASSLRQGRELFF
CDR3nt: TGTGCCAGCAGCCTTAGACAGGGCCGGGAGCTGTTTTTT

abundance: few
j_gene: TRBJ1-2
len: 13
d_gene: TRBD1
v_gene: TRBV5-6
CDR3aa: CASSDDRGPGYTF
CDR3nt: TGTGCCAGCAGCGACGACAGGGGGCCAGGCTACACCTTC

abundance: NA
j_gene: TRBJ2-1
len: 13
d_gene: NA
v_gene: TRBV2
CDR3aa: CASSEQGFHEQFF
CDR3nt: TGTGCCAGCAGTGAACAGGGTTTCCATGAGCAGTTCTTC

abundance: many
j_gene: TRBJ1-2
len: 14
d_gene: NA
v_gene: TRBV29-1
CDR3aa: CSVELGRQRDGYTF
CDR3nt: TGCAGCGTTGAATTAGGGAGGCAAAGGGATGGCTACACCTTC

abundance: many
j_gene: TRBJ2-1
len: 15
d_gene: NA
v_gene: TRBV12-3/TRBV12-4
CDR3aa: CASSKGLTYYNEQFF
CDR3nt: TGTGCCAGCAGTAAAGGACTCACTTACTACAATGAGCAGTTCTTC

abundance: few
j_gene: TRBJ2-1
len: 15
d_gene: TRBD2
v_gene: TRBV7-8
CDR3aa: CASTSSSGPYNEQFF
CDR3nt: TGTGCCAGCACCTCATCTAGCGGACCCTACAATGAGCAGTTCTTC

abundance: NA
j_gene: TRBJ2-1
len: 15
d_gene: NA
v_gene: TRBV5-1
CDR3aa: CASTLDGSSYNEQFF
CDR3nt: TGCGCCAGCACCCTAGACGGAAGCTCCTACAATGAGCAGTTCTTC

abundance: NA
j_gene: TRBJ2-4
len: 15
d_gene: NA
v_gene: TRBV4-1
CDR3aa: CASSQVTGPQNIQYF
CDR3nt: TGCGCCAGCAGCCAGGTGACAGGCCCTCAAAACATTCAGTACTTC

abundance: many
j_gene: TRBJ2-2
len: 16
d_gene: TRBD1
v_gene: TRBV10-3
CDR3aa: CAISLSGGSHTGELFF
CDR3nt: TGTGCCATCAGTCTGTCAGGGGGCTCACACACCGGGGAGCTGTTTTTT

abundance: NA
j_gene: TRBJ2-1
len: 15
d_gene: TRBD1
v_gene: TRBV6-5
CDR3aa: CASSYSDRGIDEQFF
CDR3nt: TGTGCCAGCAGTTACTCGGACAGGGGGATCGATGAGCAGTTCTTC

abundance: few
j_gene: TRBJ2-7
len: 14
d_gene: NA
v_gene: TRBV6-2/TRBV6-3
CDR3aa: CASSLTVSSYEQYF
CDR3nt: TGTGCCAGCAGTTTGACAGTATCATCCTACGAGCAGTACTTC

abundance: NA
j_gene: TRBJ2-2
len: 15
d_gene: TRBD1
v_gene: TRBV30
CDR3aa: CAWCPKDRGRGELFF
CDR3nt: TGTGCCTGGTGTCCAAAGGACAGGGGGCGCGGGGAGCTGTTTTTT

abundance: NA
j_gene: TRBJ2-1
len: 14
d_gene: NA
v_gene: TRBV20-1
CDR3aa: CSARVGQVGDEQFF
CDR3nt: TGCAGTGCTAGAGTGGGGCAGGTGGGCGATGAGCAGTTCTTC